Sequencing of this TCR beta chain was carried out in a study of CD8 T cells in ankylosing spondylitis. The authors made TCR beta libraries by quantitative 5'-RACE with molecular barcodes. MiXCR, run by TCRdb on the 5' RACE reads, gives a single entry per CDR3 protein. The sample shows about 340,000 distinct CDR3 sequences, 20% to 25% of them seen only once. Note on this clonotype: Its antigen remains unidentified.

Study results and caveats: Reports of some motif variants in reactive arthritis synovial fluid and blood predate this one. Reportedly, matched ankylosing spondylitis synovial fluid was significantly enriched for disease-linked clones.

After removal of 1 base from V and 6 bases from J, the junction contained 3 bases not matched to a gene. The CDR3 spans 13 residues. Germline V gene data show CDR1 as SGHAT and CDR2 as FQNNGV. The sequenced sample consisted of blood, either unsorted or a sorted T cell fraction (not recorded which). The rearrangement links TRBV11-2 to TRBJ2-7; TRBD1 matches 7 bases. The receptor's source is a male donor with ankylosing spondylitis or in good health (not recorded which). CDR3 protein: CASSLADRVEQYF. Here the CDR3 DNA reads TGTGCCAGCAGCTTAGCCGACAGGGTCGAGCAGTACTTC.